The T cell receptor (beta chain) described here comes from a study of a mutant IDH1 vaccine in newly diagnosed glioma (dated by TCRdb to the early 2020s). Concerning the study at large: In the chemotherapy-containing groups, vaccination started alongside temozolomide cycles, whereas in patients who had radiotherapy alone it started 4-6 weeks after radiotherapy. The approximately 30 treated patients were approximately 62% male and roughly 40% female, with a mean age of approximately 40 years. Before enrollment, most patients had been given radiochemotherapy with temozolomide as standard therapy, while the rest had received either radiotherapy alone or temozolomide alone. The week-35 safety follow-up was designated visit V12, and the week-47 end of study was designated visit V13. Peripheral blood samples were drawn at six visits, namely V03 (baseline), V05, V07, V10, V12 and V13. Longitudinal TCRB deep sequencing was done for 25 to 30 treated patients, wherever samples were available for exploratory analyses. Results and caveats for the whole study, not just this receptor: It was noted by the authors that analyses of patient blood samples could not be reproduced owing to sample limitations. Across multiple MHC alleles, vaccine-induced immune responses were seen in around 93% of patients. Selection of PBMC samples for TCRB deep sequencing was based on availability. Changes in the top peripheral T cell clonotypes picked up by TCRB sequencing did not appear to be linked to pseudoprogression.

In the paper's terms, the time point label means: week 47, end of study. Every vaccine dose consisted of 300 ug of a 20-mer mutant IDH1 peptide in Montanide, administered subcutaneously together with topical imiquimod. Patients were given eight vaccinations, in weeks 1, 3, 5, 7, 11, 15, 19 and 23, which matched visits V03 through V10. All donors had newly diagnosed IDH1-mutant astrocytomas of WHO grade 3 or 4 that showed loss of nuclear ATRX. The samples were drawn from NOA16, a multicentre, single-arm, open-label phase I trial in Germany that tested a mutant IDH1 peptide vaccine in humans for the first time. Genomic DNA for TCRB sequencing was extracted from EDTA blood using the DNeasy Blood and Tissue Kit. Remarks on this clone: This receptor's antigen is unknown. There are no base qualities to consult, and no much larger clone falls within one base.

The library was obtained by the immunoSEQ multiplex PCR assay. The hsTCRB Kit was used according to the manufacturer's protocol to amplify rearranged TCR beta chain sequences. TCRB libraries were sequenced on an Illumina MiSeq. Per the source publication's procedure: The proprietary platform of the kit vendor was used for demultiplexing, trimming and gene mapping. What TCRdb holds here is the immuneACCESS table cut down to in-frame rearrangements. Part of the clones is not present; checked against another copy, under half of the missing clones reflect an unresolved V gene, and the others are unexplained. V and J calls and clone size are those listed in that table; D and trimming were worked out from the DNA. Recorded for this sample are 77,000 or so clones; roughly four fifths of them occurred a single time. The ten largest clones capture approximately 5% of the sample. The germline V gene (reference sequence) provides CDR1 MNHNY and CDR2 SVGAGI. V is clipped by 2 bases and J by 9 bases, and the sequence between their germline boundaries is 10 bases long. Spanning cysteine to phenylalanine, the CDR3 consists of 12 amino acids. The CDR3 DNA has 36 bases and is translated from base 1.

This TCR came from a man between 35 and 55 years old with glioma. This chain is built from TRBV6-6 and TRBJ1-1, with the D gene not confidently named. The sample was PBMCs, taken from a glioma patient whose treatment included an IDH1 peptide vaccine. The CDR3 region reads CASSYQAQKAFF. The DNA reads TGTGCCAGCAGTTACCAGGCCCAGAAAGCTTTCTTT.